The present T cell receptor beta chain was sequenced within a study of T cells in localized non-small cell lung cancer. Study conclusions and caveats: Appearing in adjacent lung were a median roughly 59 of the top 100 tumor clones. As only one tumor region underwent sequencing, heterogeneity remains possible. Longer overall survival accompanied higher blood T cell density.

Using immunoSEQ multiplex PCR, the repertoire was profiled, and TCRdb retains in-frame clones only, with some absent. The sample includes under 65,000 clones, about 90% seen only once; the top ten take around 20%. As for this clone: What it binds is not known.

This CDR3 spans 14 amino acids. The V gene's germline CDR1 is LNHDA and CDR2 SQIVND (reference sequence). V lost 7 bases, J lost 4 bases, and 14 bases lay in between. The chain recombines TRBV19 with TRBJ2-1, with TRBD2 as a possible D gene (6 bases). This clonotype was obtained from a man aged 35 to 69 with stage I squamous cell lung carcinoma. The sequenced sample was peripheral blood, obtained before any cancer treatment. CDR3 sequence (DNA): TGTGCCAGTACCGGGAGTTCGAGATACAATGAGCAGTTCTTC. Translating it yields CASTGSSRYNEQFF.